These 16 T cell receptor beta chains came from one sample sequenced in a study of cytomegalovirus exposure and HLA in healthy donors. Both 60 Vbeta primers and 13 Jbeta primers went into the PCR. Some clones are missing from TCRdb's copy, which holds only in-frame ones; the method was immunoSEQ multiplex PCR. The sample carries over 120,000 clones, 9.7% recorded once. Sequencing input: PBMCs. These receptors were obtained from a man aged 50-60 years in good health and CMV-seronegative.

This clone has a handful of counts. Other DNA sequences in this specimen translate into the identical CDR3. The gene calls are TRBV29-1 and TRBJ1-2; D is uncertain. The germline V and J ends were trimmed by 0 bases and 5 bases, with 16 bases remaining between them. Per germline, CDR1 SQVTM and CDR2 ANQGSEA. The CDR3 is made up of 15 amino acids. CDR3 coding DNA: TGCAGCGTTGAAGATCGGACTTCACGTCCATATGGCTACACCTTC. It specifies CSVEDRTSRPYGYTF. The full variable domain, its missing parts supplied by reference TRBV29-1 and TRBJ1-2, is SAVISQKPSRDICQRGTSLTIQCQVDSQVTMMFWYRQQPGQSLTLIATANQGSEATYESGFVIDKFPISRPNLTFSTLTVSNMSPEDSSIYLCSVEDRTSRPYGYTFGSGTRLTVV.

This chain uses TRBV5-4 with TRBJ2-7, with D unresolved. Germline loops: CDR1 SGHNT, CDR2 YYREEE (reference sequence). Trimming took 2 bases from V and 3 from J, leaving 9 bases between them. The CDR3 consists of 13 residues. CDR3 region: CASSFGVYYEQYF. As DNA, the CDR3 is TGTGCCAGCAGCTTCGGAGTATACTACGAGCAGTACTTC.

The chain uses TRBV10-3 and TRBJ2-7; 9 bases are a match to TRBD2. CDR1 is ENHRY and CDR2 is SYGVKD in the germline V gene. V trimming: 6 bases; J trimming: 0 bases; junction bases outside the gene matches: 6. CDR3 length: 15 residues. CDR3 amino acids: CAIRPAGGSSYEQYF. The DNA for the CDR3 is TGTGCCATCAGGCCCGCGGGGGGGAGCTCCTACGAGCAGTACTTC.

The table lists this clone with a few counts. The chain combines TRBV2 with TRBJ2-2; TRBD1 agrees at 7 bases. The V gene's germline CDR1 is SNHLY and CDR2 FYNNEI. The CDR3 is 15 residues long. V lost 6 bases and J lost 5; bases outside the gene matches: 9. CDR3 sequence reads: CASRLGDRKTGELFF. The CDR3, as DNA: TGTGCCAGCAGATTAGGGGACAGAAAAACCGGGGAGCTGTTTTTT. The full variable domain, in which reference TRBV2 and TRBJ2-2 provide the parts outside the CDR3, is EPEVTQTPSHQVTQMGQEVILRCVPISNHLYFYWYRQILGQKVEFLVSFYNNEISEKSEIFDDQFSVERPDGSNFTLKIRSTKLEDSAMYFCASRLGDRKTGELFFGEGSRLTVL.

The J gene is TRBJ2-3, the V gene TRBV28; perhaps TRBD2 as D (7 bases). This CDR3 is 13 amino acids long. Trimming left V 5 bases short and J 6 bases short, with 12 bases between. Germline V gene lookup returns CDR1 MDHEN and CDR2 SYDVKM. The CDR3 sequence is CASSRGGWDTQYF. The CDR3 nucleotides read TGTGCCAGCAGTAGGGGGGGCTGGGATACGCAGTATTTT.

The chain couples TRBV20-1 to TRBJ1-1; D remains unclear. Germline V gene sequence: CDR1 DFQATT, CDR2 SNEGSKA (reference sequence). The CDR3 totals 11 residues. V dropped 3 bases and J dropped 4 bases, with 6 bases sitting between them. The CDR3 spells CSAREATEAFF. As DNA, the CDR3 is TGCAGTGCTAGGGAGGCCACTGAAGCTTTCTTT.

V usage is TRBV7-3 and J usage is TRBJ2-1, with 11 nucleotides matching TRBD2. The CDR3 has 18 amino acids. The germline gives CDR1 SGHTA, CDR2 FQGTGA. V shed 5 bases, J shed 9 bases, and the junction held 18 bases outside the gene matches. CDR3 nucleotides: TGTGCCAGCAGCCCAACTAGCGGGAGAGCGAGAGGGGCGGGTGAGCAGTTCTTC. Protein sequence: CASSPTSGRARGAGEQFF. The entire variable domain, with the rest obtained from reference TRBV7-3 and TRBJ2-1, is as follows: GAGVSQTPSNKVTEKGKYVELRCDPISGHTALYWYRQSLGQGPEFLIYFQGTGAADDSGLPNDRFFAVRPEGSVSTLKIQRTERGDSAVYLCASSPTSGRARGAGEQFFGPGTRLTVL.

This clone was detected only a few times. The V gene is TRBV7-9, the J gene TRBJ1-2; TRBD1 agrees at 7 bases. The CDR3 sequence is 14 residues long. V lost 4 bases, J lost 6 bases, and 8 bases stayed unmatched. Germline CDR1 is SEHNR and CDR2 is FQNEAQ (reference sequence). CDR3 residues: CASSSPDRAHGYTF. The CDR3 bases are TGTGCCAGCAGCTCACCCGACAGGGCCCATGGCTACACCTTC.

CDR3 loop: CASSYATGITYF. The CDR3 DNA sequence: TGTGCCAGCAGTTACGCGACAGGGATCACGTACTTC. V gene TRBV28 combines with J gene TRBJ2-7; 7 bases match TRBD1. The J segment lost 12 bases and the V segment lost 4 bases, leaving 9 bases of the junction unmatched. In germline, CDR1 is MDHEN, CDR2 SYDVKM. CDR3 length: 12 amino acids.

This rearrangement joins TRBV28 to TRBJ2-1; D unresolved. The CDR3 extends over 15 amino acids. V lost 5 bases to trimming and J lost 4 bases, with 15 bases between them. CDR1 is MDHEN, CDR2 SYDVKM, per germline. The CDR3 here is CASSSPAEPYNEQFF. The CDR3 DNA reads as TGTGCCAGCAGTAGTCCGGCGGAACCTTACAATGAGCAGTTCTTC.

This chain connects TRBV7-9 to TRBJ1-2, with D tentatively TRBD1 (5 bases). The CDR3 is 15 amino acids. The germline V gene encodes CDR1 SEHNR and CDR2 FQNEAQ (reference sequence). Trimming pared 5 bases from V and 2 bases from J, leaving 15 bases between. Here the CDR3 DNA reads TGTGCCAGCAGCCGCACGACAGCCGCGAACTATGGCTACACCTTC. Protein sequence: CASSRTTAANYGYTF.

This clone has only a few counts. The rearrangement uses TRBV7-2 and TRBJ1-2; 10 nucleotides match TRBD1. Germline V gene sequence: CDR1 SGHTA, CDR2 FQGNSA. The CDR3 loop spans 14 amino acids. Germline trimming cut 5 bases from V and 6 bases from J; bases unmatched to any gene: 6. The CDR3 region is CASSPWTGGNGYTF. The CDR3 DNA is TGTGCCAGCAGCCCCTGGACAGGGGGTAATGGCTACACCTTC.

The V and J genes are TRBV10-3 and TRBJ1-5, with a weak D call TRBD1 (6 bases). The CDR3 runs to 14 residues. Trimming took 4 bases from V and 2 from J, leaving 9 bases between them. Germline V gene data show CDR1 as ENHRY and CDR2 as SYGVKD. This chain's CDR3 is CAISAQGGNQPQHF. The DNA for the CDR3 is TGTGCCATCAGTGCACAGGGTGGCAATCAGCCCCAGCATTTT.

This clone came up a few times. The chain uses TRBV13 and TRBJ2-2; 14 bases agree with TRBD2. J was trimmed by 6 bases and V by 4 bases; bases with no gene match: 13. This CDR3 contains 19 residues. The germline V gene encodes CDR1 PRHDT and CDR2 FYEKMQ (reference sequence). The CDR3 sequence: CASSSGLAGVVGRSGELFF. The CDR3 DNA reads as TGTGCCAGCAGCTCGGGACTAGCGGGAGTCGTTGGTAGGTCCGGGGAGCTGTTTTTT.

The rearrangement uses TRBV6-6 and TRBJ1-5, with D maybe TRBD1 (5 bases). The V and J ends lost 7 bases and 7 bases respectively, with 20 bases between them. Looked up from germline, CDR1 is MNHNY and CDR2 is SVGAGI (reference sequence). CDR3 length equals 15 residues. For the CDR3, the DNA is TGTGCCAGCAACTCCTTAGGGGCAAATTACCAGCCCCAGCATTTT. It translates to CASNSLGANYQPQHF.

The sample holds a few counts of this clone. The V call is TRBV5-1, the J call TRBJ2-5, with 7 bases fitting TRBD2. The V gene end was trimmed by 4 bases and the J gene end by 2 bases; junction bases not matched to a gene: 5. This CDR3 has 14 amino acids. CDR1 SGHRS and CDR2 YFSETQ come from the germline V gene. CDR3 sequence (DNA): TGCGCCAGCAGCACGGTTAGCGGGCAAGAGACCCAGTACTTC. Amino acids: CASSTVSGQETQYF.